Listed here are 16 T cell receptor beta chains from one sample, sequenced in a study of blood T cell repertoires in COVID-19. TCRdb's copy holds only in-frame clones and misses some; the assay was immunoSEQ multiplex PCR. The table shows under 150,000 clones, with 80% to 90% occurring only once. Specimen: peripheral blood. Receptors were obtained from a human donor in a cohort sampled during active COVID-19.

The chain carries TRBV3-1 (or the pseudogene TRBV3-2) and TRBJ2-2; a weak D match, TRBD1 (7 bases). There are 16 residues in the CDR3. CDR1 is LGHDT and CDR2 is YNNKEL in the germline V gene (reference sequence). V was clipped by 6 bases and J by 7 bases, with 21 bases between them. Here the CDR3 DNA reads TGTGCCAGCAGACAGCGTGCGGGACAGTCAAGCGGGGAGCTGTTTTTT. It codes for CASRQRAGQSSGELFF.

This chain joins TRBV5-4 and TRBJ1-1; D remains unclear. The CDR3 is made up of 12 amino acids. Trimming left V 0 bases short and J 7 bases short, with 7 bases between. Germline loops: CDR1 SGHNT, CDR2 YYREEE (reference sequence). The CDR3 DNA is TGTGCCAGCAGCTTGGAACGCGATGAAGCTTTCTTT. Its protein is CASSLERDEAFF.

The chain couples TRBV6-5 to TRBJ2-7; D gene ambiguous. The germline gives CDR1 MNHEY, CDR2 SVGAGI. The V gene lost 6 bases and the J gene lost 0 bases, with 6 bases spanning the gap. The CDR3 totals 12 residues. CDR3: CASRTPSYEQYF. The DNA of the CDR3 is TGTGCCAGCAGGACTCCCTCCTACGAGCAGTACTTC.

J is TRBJ2-2 and V is TRBV2; maybe TRBD1 (6 bases). V dropped 6 bases and J dropped 6 bases, with 8 bases sitting between them. The CDR3 contains 12 residues. CDR1 is SNHLY, CDR2 FYNNEI, per germline. The CDR3 loop reads CASSSGAGELFF. The DNA of the CDR3 is TGTGCCAGCAGCTCAGGGGCCGGGGAGCTGTTTTTT. The whole variable domain, filled in from reference TRBV2 and TRBJ2-2, reads EPEVTQTPSHQVTQMGQEVILRCVPISNHLYFYWYRQILGQKVEFLVSFYNNEISEKSEIFDDQFSVERPDGSNFTLKIRSTKLEDSAMYFCASSSGAGELFFGEGSRLTVL.

The chain has TRBV30 and TRBJ2-7; possible D gene TRBD2, 6 bases. Germline lookup yields CDR1 GTSNPN and CDR2 SVGIG (reference sequence). The CDR3 has 15 residues. Between the trimmed V and J ends, which lost 3 bases and 4 bases, there was a span of 19 bases. The chain's CDR3 is CAWRITQGGNYEQYF. CDR3 in DNA: TGTGCCTGGAGAATCACGCAGGGCGGGAATTACGAGCAGTACTTC.

The genes are TRBV4-3 and TRBJ1-4; TRBD1 agrees at 7 bases. Germline lookup yields CDR1 LGHNA and CDR2 YSLEER. CDR3 size: 16 residues. V was clipped by 0 bases and J by 7 bases; unmatched bases: 8. CDR3 coding DNA: TGCGCCAGCAGCCAAGAGGTCCAGGGGGGAGTTGAAAAACTGTTTTTT. This sequence encodes CASSQEVQGGVEKLFF.

The V gene is TRBV18, the J gene TRBJ2-7, with a possible D match to TRBD1 (6 bases). CDR1 and CDR2 from the germline V gene are KGHSH and LQKENI. CDR3 length equals 15 residues. Trimming removed 6 bases at V and 3 bases at J, with 18 bases between. The CDR3 loop is CASSPQGPPNYEQYF. The DNA for the CDR3 is TGTGCCAGCTCGCCTCAGGGGCCGCCCAACTACGAGCAGTACTTC.

V is TRBV3-1 (or the pseudogene TRBV3-2) and J is TRBJ1-5; tentatively, D is TRBD1 (5 bases). This CDR3 spans 13 amino acids. The V end was cut by 1 base, the J end by 7 bases, with 8 bases between. CDR1 and CDR2 (germline): LGHDT, YNNKEL (reference sequence). The CDR3, as DNA: TGTGCCAGCAGCCAAGCAGGGAAGCAGCCCCAGCATTTT. It yields the protein CASSQAGKQPQHF.

This clone has just one count. In DNA, the CDR3 is TGTGCCAGCAGCCCCCTAGGGGGCGGGGGGCCGCGGGAGACCCAGTACTTC. Translating it yields CASSPLGGGGPRETQYF. The chain joins TRBV14 to TRBJ2-5; possibly TRBD2 for D (8 bases). The CDR3 contains 17 residues. The V gene's germline CDR1 is SGHDN and CDR2 FVKESK. V was clipped by 4 bases and J by 5 bases, with 23 bases between them. Drawing the rest from reference TRBV14 and TRBJ2-5, the complete variable domain is EAGVTQFPSHSVIEKGQTVTLRCDPISGHDNLYWYRRVMGKEIKFLLHFVKESKQDESGMPNNRFLAERTGGTYSTLKVQPAELEDSGVYFCASSPLGGGGPRETQYFGPGTRLLVL.

The rearrangement joins TRBV30 to TRBJ1-5; D is possibly TRBD1 (6 bases). V shed 5 bases and J shed 2 bases, with 19 bases lying between them. Germline CDR1 is GTSNPN and CDR2 is SVGIG (reference sequence). The CDR3 length is 16 residues. The CDR3 sequence is CAWDPGHQRGNQPQHF. The CDR3 region has the DNA TGTGCCTGGGACCCGGGACACCAAAGGGGCAATCAGCCCCAGCATTTT.

This chain links TRBV11-2 with TRBJ1-3; 8 bases map to TRBD1. V was clipped by 4 bases and J by 4 bases; unmatched bases: 18. The CDR3 is made up of 19 amino acids. The V gene's germline CDR1 is SGHAT and CDR2 FQNNGV. The DNA for the CDR3 is TGTGCCAGCAGCTCGGTGGATAATTCGCAGGGGGCCTACGGAAACACCATATATTTT. Its protein is CASSSVDNSQGAYGNTIYF. The full variable domain, its missing parts supplied by reference TRBV11-2 and TRBJ1-3, is EAGVAQSPRYKIIEKRQSVAFWCNPISGHATLYWYQQILGQGPKLLIQFQNNGVVDDSQLPKDRFSAERLKGVDSTLKIQPAKLEDSAVYLCASSSVDNSQGAYGNTIYFGEGSWLTVV.

The rearrangement links TRBV12-5 to TRBJ2-1; 7 positions agree with TRBD1. Trimming at V came to 8 bases and at J to 5 bases, leaving 15 bases not matched to a gene. Germline-derived CDR1 and CDR2 are LGHNT and FRNRAP. The CDR3 sequence is 16 residues long. This chain's CDR3 is CASCQGVGIKDNEQFF. The DNA of the CDR3 is TGTGCTAGTTGTCAGGGGGTGGGGATAAAGGACAATGAGCAGTTCTTC.

The rearrangement links TRBV5-1 to TRBJ2-2; 10 bases map to TRBD1. The CDR3 consists of 17 residues. CDR1 and CDR2 from the germline V gene are SGHRS and YFSETQ. After removal of 0 bases from V and 6 bases from J, the junction contained 8 bases not matched to a gene. CDR3: CASSLAGPGTGAGELFF. The CDR3 DNA sequence: TGCGCCAGCAGCTTGGCCGGCCCTGGGACAGGGGCCGGGGAGCTGTTTTTT.

This chain joins TRBV6-6 and TRBJ1-2; 7 positions match TRBD1. Germline values: CDR1 MNHNY, CDR2 SVGAGI (reference sequence). The CDR3 extends over 13 amino acids. The trim removed 10 bases at V and 8 bases at J, leaving 13 bases unmatched. CDR3: CATEHRGQRGYTF. The CDR3 DNA follows: TGTGCCACCGAACACAGGGGACAACGGGGCTACACCTTC.

CDR3 residues: CATQRGAKQPQHF. CDR3 coding DNA: TGTGCCACCCAGCGGGGGGCTAAGCAGCCCCAGCATTTT. The rearrangement uses TRBV7-9 and TRBJ1-5; maybe TRBD1 (6 bases). The CDR3 runs to 13 residues. CDR1 is SEHNR, CDR2 FQNEAQ, per germline (reference sequence). Between the trimmed V and J ends, which lost 10 bases and 7 bases, there was a span of 17 bases.

J is TRBJ1-2 and V is TRBV5-5; TRBD1 matches at 9 bases. This CDR3 region has 16 residues. V shed 4 bases and J 3 bases; nucleotides not matched to a gene: 10. Germline CDR1 and CDR2: SGHKS and YYEKEE (reference sequence). The CDR3 DNA follows: TGTGCCAGCAGCCTCGGGACAGGGCAAACCTACTATGGCTACACCTTC. This translates into CASSLGTGQTYYGYTF.